This TCR beta chain originates from a study of glioma-infiltrating T cells. Study outcomes and limitations: Non-neoplastic patients had below-expected tissue-blood divergence, while all gliomas exceeded expectation. Tissue and blood shared very few CDR3 sequences.

The ends were cut back, 7 bases at V and 9 bases at J, with 9 bases in the middle. Germline-derived CDR1 and CDR2 are DFQATT and SNEGSKA (reference sequence). The CDR3 totals 9 residues. Amplification of TCR alpha and beta CDR3 regions from RNA used iRepertoire nested multiplex PCR. Input was roughly 95-400 ng of tissue mRNA or PBMC total RNA. Each CDR3 protein gets one entry after TCRdb re-called the multiplex PCR reads with MiXCR. The sample has approximately 18,000 distinct CDR3 sequences, 58% seen once; the top ten hold around 42%. A remark on this clonotype: The target antigen is unknown.

The source material was glioma tissue, nonneoplastic brain tissue, or PBMCs (not recorded which). The V call is TRBV20-1, the J call TRBJ1-2; D gene uncertain. This sequence originates from a human donor with low-grade glioma or glioblastoma, undergoing nonglioma brain surgery, or in good health (not recorded which). The chain's CDR3 is CSEPSSYTF. Written as DNA, the CDR3 is TGCAGTGAGCCAAGCAGCTACACCTTC.